Presented here are 14 T cell receptor beta chains from one specimen sequenced in a study of CD8+CD57+ T cells in acquired aplastic anemia (dated by TCRdb to the late 2010s). The instrument given in TCRdb is Illumina HiSeq 2000. Genomic DNA served as template for TCR beta VDJ combination and CDR3 sequence profiling. TCRdb redid the processing of the public reads, applying fastp at Q25 and MiXCR, and retained in-frame beta chains. For every CDR3 protein sequence, its rows merge into one entry that carries the most common genes and DNA. The sample table holds about 220,000 distinct CDR3 sequences, of which approximately 35% were seen once. Roughly 1.1% of the sample belongs to the ten largest clones. Sequenced: sorted CD4+, CD8+, or CD8+CD57+ T cells (not recorded which) from PBMCs. Receptors were obtained from a human donor in good health, serving as a control.

The genes are TRBV28 and TRBJ1-3, with D maybe TRBD1 (5 bases). The CDR3 covers 16 residues. With 3 bases removed from V and 2 bases from J, the gap between germline ends came to 14 bases. Per the germline V gene, CDR1 is MDHEN and CDR2 is SYDVKM. The CDR3 DNA sequence: TGTGCCAGCAGTTTTCACGAGGGGCGCGCTGGAAACACCATATATTTT. As protein: CASSFHEGRAGNTIYF. The full variable domain, in which reference TRBV28 and TRBJ1-3 provide the parts outside the CDR3, is DVKVTQSSRYLVKRTGEKVFLECVQDMDHENMFWYRQDPGLGLRLIYFSYDVKMKEKGDIPEGYSVSREKKERFSLILESASTNQTSMYLCASSFHEGRAGNTIYFGEGSWLTVV.

The chain couples TRBV25-1 to TRBJ1-1; a weak D match, TRBD1 (5 bases). V was cut by 6 bases and J by 1 base, with 15 bases left in between. Germline CDR1 and CDR2: MGHDK and SYGVNS. The CDR3 is made up of 15 amino acids. The CDR3 loop reads CASSLVRVKNTEAFF. For the CDR3, the DNA is TGTGCCAGCAGCCTCGTCAGGGTCAAGAACACTGAAGCTTTCTTT.

Concerning this clonotype: A read error may be the cause here, since a much bigger clone is one base away. The chain combines TRBV10-2 with TRBJ2-2, with D perhaps TRBD1 (5 bases). Germline assignment: CDR1 WSHSY and CDR2 SAAADI. Trimming shortened V by 6 bases and J by 5 bases, and 13 bases separated the two germline ends. The CDR3 extends over 14 amino acids. The CDR3: CASSSQGSTGELFF. The CDR3 nucleotides read TGCGCCAGCAGCTCCCAGGGAAGTACCGGGGAGCTGTTTTTT.

The chain is built from TRBV6-5 and TRBJ1-1; D is perhaps TRBD1 (6 bases). The V end lost 4 bases, the J end lost 4 bases, and 16 bases lay between the germline ends. This CDR3 has 15 amino acids. From germline, CDR1 is MNHEY and CDR2 SVGAGI. Here the CDR3 reads CASSWMASGATEAFF. In DNA form, the CDR3 reads TGTGCCAGCAGTTGGATGGCCTCGGGGGCCACTGAAGCTTTCTTT.

Many counts were recorded for this clonotype. The chain is built from TRBV7-9 and TRBJ2-5, with TRBD1 as a possible D gene (6 bases). The CDR3 spans 14 residues. V lost 3 bases, J lost 9 bases, and 17 bases lay in between. The germline V gene encodes CDR1 SEHNR and CDR2 FQNEAQ (reference sequence). The CDR3 coding sequence is TGTGCCAGCAGCTTTCCACAGGGTGACGCGGCCCAGTACTTC. As protein: CASSFPQGDAAQYF.

This clonotype was seen a few times. The DNA of the CDR3 is TGTGCCAGCAGCCCATCGGGACCAAACTCTGGAAACACCATATATTTT. This translates into CASSPSGPNSGNTIYF. The genes are TRBV7-3 and TRBJ1-3; a weak D match, TRBD1 (5 bases). The CDR3 covers 16 residues. The germline V and J ends were trimmed by 5 bases and 0 bases, with 14 bases remaining between them. Germline-derived CDR1 and CDR2 are SGHTA and FQGTGA. Together with reference TRBV7-3 and TRBJ1-3, the CDR3 gives the full variable domain: GAGVSQTPSNKVTEKGKYVELRCDPISGHTALYWYRQSLGQGPEFLIYFQGTGAADDSGLPNDRFFAVRPEGSVSTLKIQRTERGDSAVYLCASSPSGPNSGNTIYFGEGSWLTVV.

This clonotype occurred many times. The chain carries TRBV11-2 and TRBJ2-5; D may be TRBD2 (6 bases). The CDR3 spans 16 residues. Germline V lookup: CDR1 SGHAT, CDR2 FQNNGV. The ends were cut back, 4 bases at V and 3 bases at J, with 18 bases in the middle. CDR3 in amino acids: CASSYPGLAREETQYF. CDR3 nucleotides: TGTGCCAGCAGCTACCCCGGGCTAGCGAGGGAAGAGACCCAGTACTTC.

A word on this clonotype: One base away lies a much larger clone, so this may be a sequencing read error. The chain couples TRBV12-3 or TRBV12-4 to TRBJ1-3, with 7 bases fitting TRBD1. V shed 8 bases and J 2 bases; nucleotides not matched to a gene: 12. The CDR3 runs 16 residues. CDR3 amino acids: CASGSRQGVAGNTIYF. The CDR3 DNA is TGTGCCAGCGGTTCCCGACAGGGTGTAGCTGGAAACACCATATATTTT.

J is TRBJ1-1 and V is TRBV5-4; D gene ambiguous. Germline-derived CDR1 and CDR2 are SGHNT and YYREEE (reference sequence). Trimming took off 0 bases at V and 0 bases at J, with 9 bases between the two ends. The CDR3 totals 15 residues. The CDR3 spells CASSLAGVMNTEAFF. In DNA form, the CDR3 reads TGTGCCAGCAGCTTGGCCGGGGTCATGAACACTGAAGCTTTCTTT.

The J gene is TRBJ1-6, the V gene TRBV27; 7 bases line up with TRBD1. This CDR3 contains 16 residues. Per germline, CDR1 MNHEY and CDR2 SMNVEV (reference sequence). With 4 bases clipped from V and 12 bases from J, the junction kept 15 bases outside the gene matches. The CDR3 bases are TGTGCCAGCAGTTCAACGACGGACGGGACAGCCAAACCCCTCCACTTT. Protein sequence: CASSSTTDGTAKPLHF.

This clonotype was seen a few times. The V and J genes are TRBV28 and TRBJ2-5; possible D gene TRBD2, 6 bases. The germline gives CDR1 MDHEN, CDR2 SYDVKM. V lost 3 bases and J lost 5, with 13 bases in between. The CDR3 is 14 residues long. Here the CDR3 DNA reads TGTGCCAGCAGTTTCTTGGGAGGTTGGGAGACCCAGTACTTC. As protein: CASSFLGGWETQYF.

Here the CDR3 DNA reads TGTGCCACCAGCAGTTCCCCTTATAACGGAGATCAGCCCCAGCATTTT. This sequence encodes CATSSSPYNGDQPQHF. The V and J genes are TRBV25-1 and TRBJ1-5, with D hard to call. The germline CDR1 and CDR2 sequences are MGHDK and SYGVNS. CDR3 size: 16 residues. Trimming took off 10 bases at V and 5 bases at J, with 24 bases between the two ends.

The rearrangement uses TRBV4-3 and TRBJ2-5; perhaps D is TRBD1 or TRBD2 (7 bases each). Trimming left V 1 base short and J 4 bases short, with 13 bases between. Germline CDR1 LGHNA, CDR2 YSLEER. The length of the CDR3 is 15 residues. CDR3 in amino acids: CASSQGQGGGETQYF. In nucleotides, the CDR3 is TGCGCCAGCAGCCAAGGACAGGGAGGGGGAGAGACCCAGTACTTC.

In this sample, this clonotype turned up a few times. CDR3 DNA: TGTGCCAGCTCACTAACGGGACAGGGGAGCGGACAGCCCCAGCATTTT. Its protein product is CASSLTGQGSGQPQHF. The V and J genes are TRBV18 and TRBJ1-5; 10 nucleotides line up with TRBD1. The CDR3 contains 16 residues. The V gene end was trimmed by 4 bases and the J gene end by 7 bases; junction bases not matched to a gene: 10. Germline V gives CDR1 KGHSH, CDR2 LQKENI.